The source of this T cell receptor (beta chain) is a study of T cell repertoires in cytomegalovirus infection. Looking at the study overall: Public TCR beta signatures were indicative of both CMV infection and a matching HLA type.

This clonotype was observed at least ten times. Germline CDR1 and CDR2: SGHTA and FQGNSA. The CDR3 totals 14 residues. Trimming removed 0 bases at V and 6 bases at J, with 11 bases between. Each CDR3 protein gets one entry after TCRdb re-called the reads with MiXCR. The sample contains nearly 450,000 distinct CDR3 sequences, approximately 31% of which appear only once. The genes are TRBV7-2 and TRBJ1-2, with D perhaps TRBD1 (5 bases). Sequencing was carried out using PBMCs. The clonotype originates from a human donor in good health (CMV status not recorded). Some clones in this sample may be carry-over from other donors' samples. CDR3 in amino acids: CASSLARTSDGYTF. CDR3 bases: TGTGCCAGCAGCTTAGCGCGGACAAGCGATGGCTACACCTTC.